This T cell receptor (beta chain) appears in the sequencing data of a study of shared clonotypes between healthy human individuals. In the study overall: Per donor, CD8 memory used one plate, CD8 naive used two, CD4 memory used three and CD4 naive used three.

Approximately 210 ng DNA, approximately 30,000 T cell genomes, went into each sorted-subset replicate PCR. Assay used: immunoSEQ multiplex PCR; TCRdb lists only in-frame clones, some missing. The sample records more than 2 million clones, about 94% being singletons. Healthy and HIV-negative, the adult donors had no recent acute infections or vaccinations. Germline CDR1 reads SGHNT; CDR2 reads YENEEA. V dropped 1 base and J dropped 3 bases, with 12 bases sitting between them. This CDR3 is built from 15 residues. This clonotype was obtained from a man younger than 30 in good health. The sample consisted of naive CD4+ T cells sorted from blood. The subset was: CD45RA+ positively selected. This chain uses TRBV11-3 with TRBJ2-5; TRBD1 or TRBD2 may be the D gene (5 bases each). The CDR3, as DNA: TGTGCCAGCAGCTTAGGTGGGACGTCAAAAGAGACCCAGTACTTC. Its translation is CASSLGGTSKETQYF.